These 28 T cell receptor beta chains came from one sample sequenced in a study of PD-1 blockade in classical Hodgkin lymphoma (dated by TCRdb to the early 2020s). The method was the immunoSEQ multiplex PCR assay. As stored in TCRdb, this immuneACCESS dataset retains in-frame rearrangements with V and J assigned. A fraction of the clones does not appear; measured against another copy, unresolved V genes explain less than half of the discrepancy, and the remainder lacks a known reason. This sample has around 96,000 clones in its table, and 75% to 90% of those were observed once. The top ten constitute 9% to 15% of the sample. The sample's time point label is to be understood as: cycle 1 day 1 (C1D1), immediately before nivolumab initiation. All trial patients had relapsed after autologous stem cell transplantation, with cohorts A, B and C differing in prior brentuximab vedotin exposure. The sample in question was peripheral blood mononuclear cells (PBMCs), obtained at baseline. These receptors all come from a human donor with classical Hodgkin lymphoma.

The DNA for the CDR3 is TGTGCCAGCAGCTCCCGGGATAACAGGGGGGGAGCTTTCTTT. It encodes CASSSRDNRGGAFF. This chain uses TRBV5-5 with TRBJ1-1; 8 bases are a match to TRBD1. V was clipped by 3 bases and J by 10 bases; unmatched bases: 11. The CDR3 is 14 residues long. The germline gives CDR1 SGHKS, CDR2 YYEKEE (reference sequence).

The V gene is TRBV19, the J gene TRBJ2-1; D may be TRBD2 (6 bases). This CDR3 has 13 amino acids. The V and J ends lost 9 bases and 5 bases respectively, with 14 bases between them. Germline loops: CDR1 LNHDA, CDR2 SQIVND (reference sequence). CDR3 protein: CASGRATNNEQFF. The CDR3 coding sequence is TGTGCCAGCGGGAGAGCGACCAACAATGAGCAGTTCTTC.

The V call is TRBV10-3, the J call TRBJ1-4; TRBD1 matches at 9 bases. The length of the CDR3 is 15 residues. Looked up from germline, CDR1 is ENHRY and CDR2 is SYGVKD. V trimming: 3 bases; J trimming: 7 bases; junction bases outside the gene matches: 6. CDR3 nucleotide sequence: TGTGCCATCAGTGATTCCAGACAGGGGGGTGAAAAACTGTTTTTT. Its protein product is CAISDSRQGGEKLFF.

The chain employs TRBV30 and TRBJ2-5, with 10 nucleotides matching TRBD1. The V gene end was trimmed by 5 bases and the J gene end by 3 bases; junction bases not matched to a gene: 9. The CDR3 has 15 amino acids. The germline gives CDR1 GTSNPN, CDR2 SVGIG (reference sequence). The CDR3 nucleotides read TGTGCCTGGGGGGACAGGGGCGTAATTAAAGAGACCCAGTACTTC. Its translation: CAWGDRGVIKETQYF.

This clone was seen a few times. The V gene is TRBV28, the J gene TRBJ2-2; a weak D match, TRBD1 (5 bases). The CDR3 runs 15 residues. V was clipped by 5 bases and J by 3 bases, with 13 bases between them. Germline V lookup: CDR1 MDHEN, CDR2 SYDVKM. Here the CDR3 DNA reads TGTGCCAGCAGTCCACAGACAGAGCACACCGGGGAGCTGTTTTTT. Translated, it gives CASSPQTEHTGELFF.

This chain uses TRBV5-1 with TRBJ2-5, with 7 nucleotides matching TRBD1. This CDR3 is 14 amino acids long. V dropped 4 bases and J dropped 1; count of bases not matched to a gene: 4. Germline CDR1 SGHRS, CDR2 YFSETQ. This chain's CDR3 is CASSPRDSQETQYF. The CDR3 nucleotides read TGCGCCAGCAGCCCTCGGGACAGCCAAGAGACCCAGTACTTC. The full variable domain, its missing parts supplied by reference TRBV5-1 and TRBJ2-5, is KAGVTQTPRYLIKTRGQQVTLSCSPISGHRSVSWYQQTPGQGLQFLFEYFSETQRNKGNFPGRFSGRQFSNSRSEMNVSTLELGDSALYLCASSPRDSQETQYFGPGTRLLVL.

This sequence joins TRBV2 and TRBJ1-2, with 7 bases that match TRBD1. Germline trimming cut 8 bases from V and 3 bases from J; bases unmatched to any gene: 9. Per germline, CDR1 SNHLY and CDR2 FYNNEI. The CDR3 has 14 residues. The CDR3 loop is CASVLGGEDYGYTF. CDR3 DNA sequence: TGTGCCAGCGTGCTAGGGGGCGAGGACTATGGCTACACCTTC.

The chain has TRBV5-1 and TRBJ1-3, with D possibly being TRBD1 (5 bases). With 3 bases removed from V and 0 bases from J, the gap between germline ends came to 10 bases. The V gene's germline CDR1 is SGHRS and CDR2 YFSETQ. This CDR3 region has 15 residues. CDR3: CASSSTGLSGNTIYF. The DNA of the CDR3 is TGCGCCAGCAGCTCAACAGGTCTCTCTGGAAACACCATATATTTT.

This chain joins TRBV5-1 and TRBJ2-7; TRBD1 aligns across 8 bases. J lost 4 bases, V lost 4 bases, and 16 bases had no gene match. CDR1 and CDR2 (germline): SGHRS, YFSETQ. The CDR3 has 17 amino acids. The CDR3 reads CASSLGGGQGSLYEQYF. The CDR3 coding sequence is TGCGCCAGCAGCCTCGGGGGTGGACAGGGCTCCCTTTACGAGCAGTACTTC.

The CDR3 DNA reads as TGTGCCAGTAGTATAGACGCCAGGGGGACTGAAGCTTTCTTT. Translating it yields CASSIDARGTEAFF. This chain connects TRBV19 to TRBJ1-1, with 7 positions matching TRBD1. The germline CDR1 and CDR2 sequences are LNHDA and SQIVND (reference sequence). The CDR3 has 14 amino acids. V lost 0 bases to trimming and J lost 5 bases; unmatched junction nucleotides: 3. Full variable domain (remainder filled in from reference TRBV19 and TRBJ1-1): DGGITQSPKYLFRKEGQNVTLSCEQNLNHDAMYWYRQDPGQGLRLIYYSQIVNDFQKGDIAEGYSVSREKKESFPLTVTSAQKNPTAFYLCASSIDARGTEAFFGQGTRLTVV.

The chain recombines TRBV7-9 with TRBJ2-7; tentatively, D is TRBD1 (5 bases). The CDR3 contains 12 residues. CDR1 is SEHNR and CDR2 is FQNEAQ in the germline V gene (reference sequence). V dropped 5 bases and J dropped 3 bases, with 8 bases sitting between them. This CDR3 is CASSTTVYEQYF. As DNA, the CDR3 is TGTGCCAGCAGCACGACAGTCTACGAGCAGTACTTC.

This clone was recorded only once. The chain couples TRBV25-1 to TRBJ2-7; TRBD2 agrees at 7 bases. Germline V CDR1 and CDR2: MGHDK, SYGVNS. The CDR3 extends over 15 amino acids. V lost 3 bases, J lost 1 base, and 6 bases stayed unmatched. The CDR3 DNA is TGTGCCAGCAGTGACCCCGCTAGCGGATCCTACGAGCAGTACTTC. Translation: CASSDPASGSYEQYF.

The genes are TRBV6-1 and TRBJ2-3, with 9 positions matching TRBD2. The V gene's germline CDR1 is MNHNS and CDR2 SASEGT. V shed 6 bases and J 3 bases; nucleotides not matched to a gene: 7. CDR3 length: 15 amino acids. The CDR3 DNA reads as TGTGCCAGCAGAGATAGCGGGAGTTCGACAGATACGCAGTATTTT. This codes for CASRDSGSSTDTQYF.

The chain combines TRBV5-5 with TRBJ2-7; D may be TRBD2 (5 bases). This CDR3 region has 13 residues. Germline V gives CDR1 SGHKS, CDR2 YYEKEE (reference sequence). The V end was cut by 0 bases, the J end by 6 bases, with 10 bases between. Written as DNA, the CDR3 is TGTGCCAGCAGCTTGGTGGTAGAGGGCGAGCAGTACTTC. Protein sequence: CASSLVVEGEQYF.

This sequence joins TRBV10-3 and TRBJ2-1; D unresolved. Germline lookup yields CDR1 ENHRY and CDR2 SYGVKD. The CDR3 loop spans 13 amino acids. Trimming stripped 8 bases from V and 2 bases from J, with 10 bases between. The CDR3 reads CAILASTYNEQFF. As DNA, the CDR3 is TGTGCCATCCTTGCCAGCACCTACAATGAGCAGTTCTTC.

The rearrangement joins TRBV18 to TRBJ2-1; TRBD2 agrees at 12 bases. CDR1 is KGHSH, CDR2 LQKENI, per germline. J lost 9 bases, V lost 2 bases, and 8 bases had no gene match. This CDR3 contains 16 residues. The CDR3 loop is CASSPGVLAGGSEQFF. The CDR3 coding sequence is TGTGCCAGCTCACCAGGAGTACTAGCGGGAGGTAGTGAGCAGTTCTTC.

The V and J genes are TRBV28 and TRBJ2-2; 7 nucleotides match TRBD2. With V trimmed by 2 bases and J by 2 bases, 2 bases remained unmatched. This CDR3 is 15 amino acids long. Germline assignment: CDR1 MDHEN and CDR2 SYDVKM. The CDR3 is CASSLAGVNTGELFF. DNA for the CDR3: TGTGCCAGCAGTTTAGCGGGAGTAAACACCGGGGAGCTGTTTTTT. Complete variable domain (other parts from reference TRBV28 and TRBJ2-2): DVKVTQSSRYLVKRTGEKVFLECVQDMDHENMFWYRQDPGLGLRLIYFSYDVKMKEKGDIPEGYSVSREKKERFSLILESASTNQTSMYLCASSLAGVNTGELFFGEGSRLTVL.

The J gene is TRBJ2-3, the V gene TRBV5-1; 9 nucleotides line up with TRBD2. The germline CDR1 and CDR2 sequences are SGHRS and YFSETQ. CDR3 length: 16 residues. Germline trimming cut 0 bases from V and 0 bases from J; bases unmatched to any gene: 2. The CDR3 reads CASSLGLAESTDTQYF. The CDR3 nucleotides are TGCGCCAGCAGCTTGGGACTAGCGGAAAGCACAGATACGCAGTATTTT.

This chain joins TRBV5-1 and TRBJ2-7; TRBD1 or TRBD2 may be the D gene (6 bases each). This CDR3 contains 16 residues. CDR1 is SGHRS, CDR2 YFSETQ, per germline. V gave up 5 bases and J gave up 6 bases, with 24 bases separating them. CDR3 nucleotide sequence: TGCGCCAGCAGGTTTCCCCCCGGGGGCCCACCCGGCGAGCAGTACTTC. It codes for CASRFPPGGPPGEQYF.

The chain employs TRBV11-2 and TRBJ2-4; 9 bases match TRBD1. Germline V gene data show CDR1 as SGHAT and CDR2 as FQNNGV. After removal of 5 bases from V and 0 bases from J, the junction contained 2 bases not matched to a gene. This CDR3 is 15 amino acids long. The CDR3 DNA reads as TGTGCCAGCAGCCGGGACAGGGTAGCCAAAAACATTCAGTACTTC. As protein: CASSRDRVAKNIQYF.

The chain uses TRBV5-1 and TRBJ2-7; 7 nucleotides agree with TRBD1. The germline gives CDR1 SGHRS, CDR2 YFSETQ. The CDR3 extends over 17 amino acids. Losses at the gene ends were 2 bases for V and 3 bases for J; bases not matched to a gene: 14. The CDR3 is CASSFHPARQGDYEQYF. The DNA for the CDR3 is TGCGCCAGCAGCTTTCACCCAGCCCGACAGGGAGACTACGAGCAGTACTTC.

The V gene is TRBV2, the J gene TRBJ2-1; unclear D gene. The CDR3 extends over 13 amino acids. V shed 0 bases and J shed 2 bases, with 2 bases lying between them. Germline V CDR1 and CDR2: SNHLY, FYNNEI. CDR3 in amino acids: CASSEATYNEQFF. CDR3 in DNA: TGTGCCAGCAGTGAAGCGACCTACAATGAGCAGTTCTTC.

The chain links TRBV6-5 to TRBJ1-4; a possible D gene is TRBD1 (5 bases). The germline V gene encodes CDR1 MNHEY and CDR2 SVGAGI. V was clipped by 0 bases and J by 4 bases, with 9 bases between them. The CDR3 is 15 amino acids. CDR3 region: CASSYSGDGNEKLFF. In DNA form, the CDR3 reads TGTGCCAGCAGTTACTCAGGGGATGGTAATGAAAAACTGTTTTTT.

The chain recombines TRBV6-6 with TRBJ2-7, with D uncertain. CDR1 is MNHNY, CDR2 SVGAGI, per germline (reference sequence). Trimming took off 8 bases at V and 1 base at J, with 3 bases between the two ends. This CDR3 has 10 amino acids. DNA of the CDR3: TGTGCCAGCGGGTCCTACGAGCAGTACTTC. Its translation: CASGSYEQYF.

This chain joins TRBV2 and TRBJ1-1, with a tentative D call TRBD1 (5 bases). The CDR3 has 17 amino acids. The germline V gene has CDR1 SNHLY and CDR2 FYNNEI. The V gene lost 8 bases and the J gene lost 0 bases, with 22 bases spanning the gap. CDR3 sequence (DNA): TGTGCCAGCGGAAGTCCAGGGTTAGGGGCTGTGAACACTGAAGCTTTCTTT. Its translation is CASGSPGLGAVNTEAFF.

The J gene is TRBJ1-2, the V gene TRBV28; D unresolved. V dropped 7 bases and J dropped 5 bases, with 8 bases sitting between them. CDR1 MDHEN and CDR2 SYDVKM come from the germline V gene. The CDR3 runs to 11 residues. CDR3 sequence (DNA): TGTGCCAGCACCGAAGGATATGGCTACACCTTC. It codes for CASTEGYGYTF.

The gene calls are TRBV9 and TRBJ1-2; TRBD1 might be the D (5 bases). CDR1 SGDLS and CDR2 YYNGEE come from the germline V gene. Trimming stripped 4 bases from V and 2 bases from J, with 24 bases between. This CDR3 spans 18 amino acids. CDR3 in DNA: TGTGCCAGCAGCCCCGGTTTGTGGGGCCGGCGGGAAAACTATGGCTACACCTTC. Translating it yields CASSPGLWGRRENYGYTF.

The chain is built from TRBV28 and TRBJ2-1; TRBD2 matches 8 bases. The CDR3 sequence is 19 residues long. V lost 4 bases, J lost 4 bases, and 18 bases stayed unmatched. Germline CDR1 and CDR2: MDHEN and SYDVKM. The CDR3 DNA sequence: TGTGCCAGCAGTTCCCCCTCGTTCGGGCTAGCGGGCGCTTACAATGAGCAGTTCTTC. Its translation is CASSSPSFGLAGAYNEQFF.